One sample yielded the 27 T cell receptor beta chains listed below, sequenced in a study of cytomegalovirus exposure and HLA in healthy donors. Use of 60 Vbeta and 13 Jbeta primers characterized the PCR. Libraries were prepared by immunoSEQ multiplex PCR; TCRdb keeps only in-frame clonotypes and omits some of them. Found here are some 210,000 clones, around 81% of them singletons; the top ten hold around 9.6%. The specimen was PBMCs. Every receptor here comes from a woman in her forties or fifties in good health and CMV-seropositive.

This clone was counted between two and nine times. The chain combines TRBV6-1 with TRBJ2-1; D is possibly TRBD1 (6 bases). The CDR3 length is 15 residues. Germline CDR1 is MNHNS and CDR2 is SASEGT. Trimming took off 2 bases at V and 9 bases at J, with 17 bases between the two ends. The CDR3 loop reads CASSEISGGHTEQFF. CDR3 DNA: TGTGCCAGCAGTGAAATTAGTGGGGGACACACTGAGCAGTTCTTC.

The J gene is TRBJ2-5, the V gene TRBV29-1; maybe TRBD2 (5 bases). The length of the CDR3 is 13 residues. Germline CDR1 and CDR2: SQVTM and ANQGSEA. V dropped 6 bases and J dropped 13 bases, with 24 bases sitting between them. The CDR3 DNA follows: TGCAGCGTGGATGAGCCTAGCTCTGCAAGTCGGTACTTC. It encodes CSVDEPSSASRYF.

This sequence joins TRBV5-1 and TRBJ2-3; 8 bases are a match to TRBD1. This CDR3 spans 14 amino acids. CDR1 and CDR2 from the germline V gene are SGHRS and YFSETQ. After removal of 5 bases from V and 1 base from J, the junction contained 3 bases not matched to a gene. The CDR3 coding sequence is TGCGCCAGCAGGGGGACAGGAGGCACAGATACGCAGTATTTT. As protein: CASRGTGGTDTQYF.

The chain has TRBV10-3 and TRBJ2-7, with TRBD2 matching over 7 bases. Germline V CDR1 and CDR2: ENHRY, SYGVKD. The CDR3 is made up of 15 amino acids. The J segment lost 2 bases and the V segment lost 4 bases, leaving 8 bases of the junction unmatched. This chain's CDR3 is CAISGEGAPPYEQYF. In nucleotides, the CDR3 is TGTGCCATCAGTGGGGAGGGCGCCCCCCCCTACGAGCAGTACTTC.

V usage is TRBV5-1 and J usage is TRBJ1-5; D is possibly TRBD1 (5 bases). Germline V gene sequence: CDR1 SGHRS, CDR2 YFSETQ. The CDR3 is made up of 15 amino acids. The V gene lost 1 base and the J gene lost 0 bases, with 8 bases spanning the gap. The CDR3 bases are TGCGCCAGCAGCTTGACAGGAAATAGCAATCAGCCCCAGCATTTT. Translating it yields CASSLTGNSNQPQHF.

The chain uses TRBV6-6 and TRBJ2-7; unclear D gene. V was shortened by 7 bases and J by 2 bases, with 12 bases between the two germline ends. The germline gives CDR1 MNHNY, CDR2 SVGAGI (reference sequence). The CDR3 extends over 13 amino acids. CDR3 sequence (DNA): TGTGCCAGCACCCCAGGATCAACCTACGAGCAGTACTTC. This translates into CASTPGSTYEQYF.

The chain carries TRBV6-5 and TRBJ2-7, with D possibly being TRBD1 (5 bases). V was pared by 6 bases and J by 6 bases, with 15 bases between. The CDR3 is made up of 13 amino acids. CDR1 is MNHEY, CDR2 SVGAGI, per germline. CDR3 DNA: TGTGCCAGCAGGGTACAGGTAGACGGCGAGCAGTACTTC. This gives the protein CASRVQVDGEQYF.

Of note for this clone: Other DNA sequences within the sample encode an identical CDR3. The CDR3 region has the DNA TGTGCCAGCAGTGTCTCAGGGTTCCGAGGCTACACCTTC. Its protein product is CASSVSGFRGYTF. The chain uses TRBV25-1 and TRBJ1-2, with D possibly matching TRBD1 (5 bases). This CDR3 has 13 amino acids. Germline loops: CDR1 MGHDK, CDR2 SYGVNS. V lost 4 bases and J lost 8, with 14 bases in between.

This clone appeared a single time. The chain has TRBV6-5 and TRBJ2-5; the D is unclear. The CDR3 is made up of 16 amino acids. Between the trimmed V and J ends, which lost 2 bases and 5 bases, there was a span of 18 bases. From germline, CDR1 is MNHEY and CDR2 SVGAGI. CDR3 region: CASSYRTAVLGETQYF. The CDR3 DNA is TGTGCCAGCAGTTACCGCACAGCAGTCCTTGGGGAGACCCAGTACTTC.

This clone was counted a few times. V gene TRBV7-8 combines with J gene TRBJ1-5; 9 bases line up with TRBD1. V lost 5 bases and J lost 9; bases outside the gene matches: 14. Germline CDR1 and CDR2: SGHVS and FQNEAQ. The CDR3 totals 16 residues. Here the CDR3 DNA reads TGTGCCAGCAGCCCTCTGGGACAGGGCGGTTCCGGGCCCCAGCATTTT. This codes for CASSPLGQGGSGPQHF.

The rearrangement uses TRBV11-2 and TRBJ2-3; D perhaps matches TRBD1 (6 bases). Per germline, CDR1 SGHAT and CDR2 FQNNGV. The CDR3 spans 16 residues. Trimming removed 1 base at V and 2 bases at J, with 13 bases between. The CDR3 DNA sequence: TGTGCCAGCAGCTTAGCTGGACAGAGGTACACAGATACGCAGTATTTT. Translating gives CASSLAGQRYTDTQYF.

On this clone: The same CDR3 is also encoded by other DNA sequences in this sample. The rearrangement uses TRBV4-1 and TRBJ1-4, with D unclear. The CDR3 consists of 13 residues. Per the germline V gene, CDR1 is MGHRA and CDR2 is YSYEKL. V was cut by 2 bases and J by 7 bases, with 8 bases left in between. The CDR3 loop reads CASSQLSGEKLFF. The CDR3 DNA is TGCGCCAGCAGCCAACTTTCGGGTGAAAAACTGTTTTTT.

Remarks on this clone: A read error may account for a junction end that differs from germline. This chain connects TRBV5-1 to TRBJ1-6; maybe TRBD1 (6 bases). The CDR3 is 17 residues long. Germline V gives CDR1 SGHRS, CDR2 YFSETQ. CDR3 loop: CASSLGQGFSSNSPLHF. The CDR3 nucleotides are TGCGCCAGCAGCCTCGGGCAGGGGTTCTCCTCTAATTCACCCCTCCACTTT. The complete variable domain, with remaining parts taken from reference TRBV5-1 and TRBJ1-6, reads KAGVTQTPRYLIKTRGQQVTLSCSPISGHRSVSWYQQTPGQGLQFLFEYFSETQRNKGNFPGRFSGRQFSNSRSEMNVSTLELGDSALYLCASSLGQGFSSNSPLHFGNGTRLTVT.

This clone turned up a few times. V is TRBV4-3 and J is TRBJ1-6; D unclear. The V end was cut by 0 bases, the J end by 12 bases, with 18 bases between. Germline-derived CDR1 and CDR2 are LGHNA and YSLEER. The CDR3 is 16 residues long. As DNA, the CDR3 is TGCGCCAGCAGCCAAGATCCTGAGGCAACCGGCGGACCCCTCCACTTT. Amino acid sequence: CASSQDPEATGGPLHF.

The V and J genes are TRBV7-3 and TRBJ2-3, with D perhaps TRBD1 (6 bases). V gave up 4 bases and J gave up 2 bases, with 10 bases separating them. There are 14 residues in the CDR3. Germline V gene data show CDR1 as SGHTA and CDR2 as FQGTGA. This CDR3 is CASSSRTVTDTQYF. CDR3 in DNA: TGTGCCAGCAGCTCCCGGACAGTCACAGATACGCAGTATTTT.

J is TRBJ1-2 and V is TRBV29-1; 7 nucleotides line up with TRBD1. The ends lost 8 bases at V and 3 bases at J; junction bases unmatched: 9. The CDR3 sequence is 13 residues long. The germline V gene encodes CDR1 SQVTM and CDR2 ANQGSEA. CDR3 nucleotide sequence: TGCAGCTCCTCGACAGGGACATACTATGGCTACACCTTC. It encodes CSSSTGTYYGYTF.

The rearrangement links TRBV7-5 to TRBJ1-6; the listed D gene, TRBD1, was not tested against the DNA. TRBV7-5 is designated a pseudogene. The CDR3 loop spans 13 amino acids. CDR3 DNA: TGTGCCAGATCCGGACAGAATAATTCACCCCTCCACTTT. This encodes CARSGQNNSPLHF.

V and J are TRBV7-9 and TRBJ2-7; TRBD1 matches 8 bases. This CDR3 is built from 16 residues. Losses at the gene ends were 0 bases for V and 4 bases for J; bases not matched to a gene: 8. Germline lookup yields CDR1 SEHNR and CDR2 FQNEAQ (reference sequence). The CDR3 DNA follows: TGTGCCAGCAGCTTAGCCGACGGGGACAGGCATTACGAGCAGTACTTC. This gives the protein CASSLADGDRHYEQYF.

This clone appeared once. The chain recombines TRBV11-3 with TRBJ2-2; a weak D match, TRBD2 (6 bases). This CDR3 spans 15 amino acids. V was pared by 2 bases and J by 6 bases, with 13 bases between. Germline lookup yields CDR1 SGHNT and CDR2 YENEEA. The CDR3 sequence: CASSLRTTVPGELFF. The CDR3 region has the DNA TGTGCCAGCAGCTTAAGGACTACCGTGCCCGGGGAGCTGTTTTTT.

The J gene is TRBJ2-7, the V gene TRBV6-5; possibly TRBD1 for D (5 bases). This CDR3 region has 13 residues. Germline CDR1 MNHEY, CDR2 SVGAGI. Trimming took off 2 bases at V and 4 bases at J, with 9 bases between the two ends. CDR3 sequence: CASSYGPGYEQYF. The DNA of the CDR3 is TGTGCCAGCAGTTACGGGCCAGGGTACGAGCAGTACTTC.

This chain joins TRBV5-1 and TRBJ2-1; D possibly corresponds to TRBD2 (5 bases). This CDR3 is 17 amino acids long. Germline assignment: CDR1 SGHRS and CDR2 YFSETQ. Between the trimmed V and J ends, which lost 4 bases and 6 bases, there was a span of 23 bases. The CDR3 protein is CASSMTPEARLGNEQFF. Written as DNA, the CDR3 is TGCGCCAGCAGCATGACTCCGGAGGCCCGCCTCGGCAATGAGCAGTTCTTC.

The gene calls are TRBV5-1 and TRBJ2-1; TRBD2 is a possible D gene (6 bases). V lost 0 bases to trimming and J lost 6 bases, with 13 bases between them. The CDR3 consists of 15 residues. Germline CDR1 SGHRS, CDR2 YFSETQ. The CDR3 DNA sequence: TGCGCCAGCAGCTTGGCCTTCGGACTATCCAATGAGCAGTTCTTC. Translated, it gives CASSLAFGLSNEQFF.

The CDR3 coding sequence is TGTGCCATCAGTGACCAACAGGGGGCGCAGGGCTACACCTTC. Its protein is CAISDQQGAQGYTF. The chain couples TRBV10-3 to TRBJ1-2, with 9 positions matching TRBD1. The CDR3 loop spans 14 amino acids. Germline values: CDR1 ENHRY, CDR2 SYGVKD. Unmatched junction bases numbered 7, after V lost 3 bases and J lost 8 bases.

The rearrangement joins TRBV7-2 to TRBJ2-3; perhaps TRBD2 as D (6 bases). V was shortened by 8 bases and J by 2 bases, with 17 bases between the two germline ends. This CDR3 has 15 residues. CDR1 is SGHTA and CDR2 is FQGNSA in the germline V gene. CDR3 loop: CASDIATGVTDTQYF. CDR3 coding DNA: TGTGCCAGCGACATAGCGACGGGGGTCACAGATACGCAGTATTTT.

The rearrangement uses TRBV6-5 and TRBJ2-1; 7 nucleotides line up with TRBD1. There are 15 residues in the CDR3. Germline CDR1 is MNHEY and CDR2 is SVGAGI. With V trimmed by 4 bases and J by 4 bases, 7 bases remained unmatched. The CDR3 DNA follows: TGTGCCAGCAGTTCTTGGACAGGTTTATACAATGAGCAGTTCTTC. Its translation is CASSSWTGLYNEQFF.

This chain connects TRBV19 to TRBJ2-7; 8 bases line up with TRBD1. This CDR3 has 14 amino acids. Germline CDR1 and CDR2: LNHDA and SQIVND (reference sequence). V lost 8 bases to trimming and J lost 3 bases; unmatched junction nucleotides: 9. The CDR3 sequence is CASRSSGTGYEQYF. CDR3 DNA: TGTGCCAGTCGGAGCTCTGGGACAGGCTACGAGCAGTACTTC. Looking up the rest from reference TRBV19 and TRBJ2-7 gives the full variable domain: DGGITQSPKYLFRKEGQNVTLSCEQNLNHDAMYWYRQDPGQGLRLIYYSQIVNDFQKGDIAEGYSVSREKKESFPLTVTSAQKNPTAFYLCASRSSGTGYEQYFGPGTRLTVT.

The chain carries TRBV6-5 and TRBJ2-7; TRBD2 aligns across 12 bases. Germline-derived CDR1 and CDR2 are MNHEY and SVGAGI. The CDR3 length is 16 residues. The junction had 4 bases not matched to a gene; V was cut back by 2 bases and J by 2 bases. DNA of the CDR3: TGTGCCAGCAGTTACCGCACTAGCGGGGGGACCTACGAGCAGTACTTC. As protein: CASSYRTSGGTYEQYF.